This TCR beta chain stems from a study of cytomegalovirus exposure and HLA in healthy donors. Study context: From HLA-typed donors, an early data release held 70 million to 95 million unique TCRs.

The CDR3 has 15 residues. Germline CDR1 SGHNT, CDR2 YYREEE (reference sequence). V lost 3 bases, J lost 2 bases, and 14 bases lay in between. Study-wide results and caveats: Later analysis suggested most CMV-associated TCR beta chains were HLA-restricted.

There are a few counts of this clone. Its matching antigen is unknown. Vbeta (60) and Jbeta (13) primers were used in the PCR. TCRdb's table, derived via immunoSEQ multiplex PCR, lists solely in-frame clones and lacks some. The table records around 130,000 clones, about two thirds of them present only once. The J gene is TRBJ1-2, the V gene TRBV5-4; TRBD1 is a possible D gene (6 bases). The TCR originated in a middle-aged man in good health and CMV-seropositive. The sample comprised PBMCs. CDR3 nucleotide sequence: TGTGCCAGCAGCTCCGACAGGAACCTCAACTATGGCTACACCTTC. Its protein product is CASSSDRNLNYGYTF.